This T cell receptor beta chain emerged from a study of cytomegalovirus exposure and HLA in healthy donors. General study findings and limits: A later analysis associated 15,000 to 20,000 TCR beta sequences with HLA alleles at a 0.05 false discovery rate.

The PCR had 60 Vbeta and 13 Jbeta primers. Assay: immunoSEQ multiplex PCR; the TCRdb copy retains only in-frame clones and omits some. The table includes some 130,000 clones, about four fifths detected once. As regards this clone: Its antigen is as yet unknown.

CDR3 length: 16 amino acids. Looked up from germline, CDR1 is LGHNA and CDR2 is YNFKEQ. V was clipped by 5 bases and J by 4 bases, with 19 bases between them. The receptor was isolated from a man aged 25 to 45 in good health and CMV-seronegative. J is TRBJ2-3 and V is TRBV4-2; D possibly corresponds to TRBD2 (5 bases). Specimen: PBMCs. As DNA, the CDR3 is TGTGCCAGCAGCTCTGGCCGGACTCAAGCCTCAGATACGCAGTATTTT. Its protein is CASSSGRTQASDTQYF.